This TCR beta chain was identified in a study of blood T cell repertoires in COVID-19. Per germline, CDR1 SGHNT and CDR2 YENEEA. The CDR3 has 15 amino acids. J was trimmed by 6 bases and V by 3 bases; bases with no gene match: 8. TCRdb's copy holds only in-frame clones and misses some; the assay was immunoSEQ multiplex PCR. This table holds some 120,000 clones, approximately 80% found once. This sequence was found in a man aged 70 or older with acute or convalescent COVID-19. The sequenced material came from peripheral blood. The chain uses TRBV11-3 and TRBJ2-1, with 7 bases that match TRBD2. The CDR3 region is CASSFSSREGNEQFF. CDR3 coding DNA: TGTGCCAGCAGCTTCTCTTCCAGGGAGGGCAATGAGCAGTTCTTC.